Sequencing of this TCR beta chain was carried out in a study of cytomegalovirus exposure and HLA in healthy donors. General study points: One variant, a missense change in DCLRE1C, was linked in a later analysis to TCR beta V- and J-gene trimming. Later analysis suggested links between common viral pathogens and several top significant clusters. Among the CMV-associated chains, a few were confirmed in vitro as specific for CMV antigens.

Use of 60 Vbeta and 13 Jbeta primers characterized the PCR. TCRdb's table, derived via immunoSEQ multiplex PCR, lists solely in-frame clones and lacks some. The data show some 110,000 clones, around 78% seen once. Looked up from germline, CDR1 is LNHNV and CDR2 is YYDKDF (reference sequence). V was trimmed by 8 bases and J by 1 base, leaving 11 bases between them. The CDR3 runs 13 residues. On this clone: Its antigen is unidentified.

This sequence joins TRBV15 and TRBJ1-1; D call uncertain. The sample comprised PBMCs. The clonotype was recovered from a man aged 35-49 years in good health and CMV-seronegative. The CDR3 coding sequence is TGTGCCACCGGGAGCATTAAGAACACTGAAGCTTTCTTT. Translating it yields CATGSIKNTEAFF.